A selection of T cell receptor beta chains follows, all from one sample in a study of blood T cell repertoires in COVID-19. Assay: immunoSEQ multiplex PCR; the TCRdb copy retains only in-frame clones and omits some. This sample has more than 200,000 clones, with about 88% found just once. Material: PBMCs or T cells enriched from blood (not recorded which). All receptors derive from a woman aged 45-59 years who had recovered from COVID-19. Both conserved end residues are part of each CDR3. D genes are given only for firm matches. A clone size is listed for some rows: how often the clone was seen (once, few, many), or a class if it is expanded.

>TRBJ2-3|TRBD2|many|TRBV2
CASKASGRADTQYF
TGTGCCAGCAAAGCTAGCGGGAGGGCAGATACGCAGTATTTT
>TRBJ2-3|.|few|TRBV4-1
CASSQGRGSLLIAQYF
TGCGCCAGCAGCCAAGGCCGGGGATCCCTCCTGATTGCGCAGTATTTT
>TRBJ1-2|.|.|TRBV7-9
CASSGIRQLYGYTF
TGTGCCAGCAGCGGGATCAGACAGCTCTATGGCTACACCTTC
>TRBJ1-2|TRBD1|.|TRBV3-1/TRBV3-2
CASSRRQGWGYTF
TGTGCCAGCAGCCGCAGACAGGGGTGGGGCTACACCTTC
>TRBJ1-2|TRBD1|.|TRBV28
CASSTNRDRGNGYTF
TGTGCCAGCAGTACAAACCGGGACAGGGGAAATGGCTACACCTTC
>TRBJ1-1|.|.|TRBV10-3
CAISGTSVGTEAFF
TGTGCCATCAGTGGGACTTCAGTGGGGACTGAAGCTTTCTTT
>TRBJ1-5|.|few|TRBV6-4
CASSLDGGSQPQHF
TGTGCCAGCAGTTTGGACGGAGGGAGCCAGCCCCAGCATTTT
>TRBJ1-1|.|once|TRBV7-8
CASSLLTVAMNTEAFF
TGTGCCAGCAGCTTACTGACAGTTGCGATGAACACTGAAGCTTTCTTT
>TRBJ1-2|TRBD1|once|TRBV28
CASSSTSGTASLYDYTF
TGTGCCAGCAGTTCAACGTCCGGGACAGCGTCTCTCTATGACTACACCTTC
>TRBJ2-2|.|.|TRBV4-1
CASSQLALTGGELFF
TGCGCCAGCAGCCAATTGGCCCTGACCGGGGGGGAGCTGTTTTTT
>TRBJ1-5|TRBD1|.|TRBV18
CASSPGQGNQPQHF
TGTGCCAGCTCACCAGGACAGGGGAATCAGCCCCAGCATTTT
>TRBJ1-2|.|.|TRBV6-5
CASYQGGYTF
TGTGCCAGCTATCAGGGTGGCTACACCTTC
>TRBJ2-7|TRBD1|.|TRBV5-1
CASSESTGSEQYF
TGCGCCAGCAGTGAATCGACAGGGAGTGAGCAGTACTTC
>TRBJ2-7|.|.|TRBV7-2
CASSLAQNNYEQYF
TGTGCCAGCAGCTTAGCTCAGAACAACTACGAGCAGTACTTC
>TRBJ1-3|.|once|TRBV7-9
CASRQVRHSGNTIYF
TGTGCCAGCAGACAGGTGCGTCACTCTGGAAACACCATATATTTT
>TRBJ1-1|.|.|TRBV7-3
CASSQTPYTEAFF
TGTGCCAGCAGCCAAACACCTTACACTGAAGCTTTCTTT
>TRBJ1-4|.|once|TRBV3-1/TRBV3-2
CASSRRGHLGTNEKLFF
TGTGCCAGCAGCCGCCGAGGACATTTGGGAACTAATGAAAAACTGTTTTTT
>TRBJ2-1|TRBD2|.|TRBV5-1
CASSLGTSGSHEQFF
TGCGCCAGCAGCTTAGGGACTAGCGGGAGTCATGAGCAGTTCTTC
>TRBJ2-6|.|.|TRBV6-2/TRBV6-3
CASSYSTGRPGANVLTF
TGTGCCAGCAGTTACTCTACAGGCCGCCCTGGGGCCAACGTCCTGACTTTC
>TRBJ2-6|TRBD1|.|TRBV19
CASSMAPRTGWGLTF
TGTGCCAGTAGTATGGCTCCCCGGACAGGCTGGGGCCTGACTTTC
>TRBJ1-1|.|.|TRBV6-5
CASARVSERTEAFF
TGTGCCAGCGCCAGGGTGAGCGAAAGAACTGAAGCTTTCTTT
>TRBJ1-4|TRBD1|few|TRBV28
CASTEAGGYLGEKLFF
TGTGCCAGCACTGAGGCAGGGGGCTATCTGGGAGAAAAACTGTTTTTT
>TRBJ2-5|TRBD1|.|TRBV27
CASSFRGLETQYF
TGTGCCAGCAGTTTCAGGGGGCTTGAGACCCAGTACTTC
>TRBJ2-7|TRBD2|.|TRBV10-3
CAISRGVAGGSYEQYF
TGTGCCATCTCCCGAGGAGTGGCGGGAGGCTCCTACGAGCAGTACTTC
>TRBJ1-6|.|.|TRBV28
CASSGYNSPLHF
TGTGCCAGCAGCGGGTATAATTCACCCCTCCACTTT
>TRBJ1-2|.|.|TRBV5-4
CASSLEHLNYGYTF
TGTGCCAGCAGCTTGGAACACCTTAACTATGGCTACACCTTC
>TRBJ1-5|.|.|TRBV28
CASNDGQGGGQPQHF
TGTGCCAGCAACGACGGTCAGGGAGGGGGTCAGCCCCAGCATTTT
>TRBJ1-5|.|once|TRBV28
CASSTDRVNQPQHF
TGTGCCAGCAGCACGGACAGAGTAAATCAGCCCCAGCATTTT
>TRBJ1-1|.|.|TRBV10-1
CASSDRQGSSEAFF
TGCGCCAGCAGTGATAGGCAGGGGTCTTCTGAAGCTTTCTTT
>TRBJ2-4|.|.|TRBV29-1
CSVRTSGDIQYF
TGCAGCGTTCGCACTAGTGGGGACATTCAGTACTTC
>TRBJ2-5|.|.|TRBV13
CASSLVRGTQQETQYF
TGTGCCAGCAGCTTAGTTCGCGGGACCCAACAAGAGACCCAGTACTTC
>TRBJ2-7|.|.|TRBV19
CASSHRQNYEQYF
TGTGCCAGTAGCCACAGACAGAACTACGAGCAGTACTTC
>TRBJ1-1|.|once|TRBV4-1
CASSQVRFDRPGVAFF
TGCGCCAGCAGCCAAGTTAGATTCGACAGGCCCGGGGTAGCTTTCTTT
>TRBJ2-3|TRBD2|.|TRBV4-3
CASRRHQLSSTEREPLDTQYF
TGCGCCAGCCGAAGGCACCAGCTCAGTAGCACCGAGCGGGAGCCCTTAGATACGCAGTATTTT
>TRBJ2-3|TRBD2|.|TRBV5-1
CASSSTPGLAGALVRLFGTDTQYF
TGCGCCAGCAGCTCCACCCCGGGACTAGCGGGAGCTTTGGTGCGTCTTTTCGGCACAGATACGCAGTATTTT
>TRBJ2-3|TRBD2|.|TRBV29-1
CSVSGLAGGPDTQYF
TGCAGCGTAAGCGGTCTAGCGGGAGGGCCAGATACGCAGTATTTT
>TRBJ2-3|TRBD2|.|TRBV5-1
CASSLGTSGGTAQYF
TGCGCCAGCAGCTTGGGGACTAGCGGGGGGACTGCGCAGTATTTT
>TRBJ1-3|.|few|TRBV7-8
CASSLQQADTIYF
TGTGCCAGCAGCTTACAACAGGCGGACACCATATATTTT
>TRBJ1-5|TRBD1|.|TRBV28
CASRTTGGGQPQHF
TGTGCCAGCAGAACTACAGGGGGCGGTCAGCCCCAGCATTTT
>TRBJ1-4|.|.|TRBV18
CASSPLNGGGEKLFF
TGTGCCAGCTCACCACTTAATGGAGGAGGTGAAAAACTGTTTTTT
>TRBJ1-2|.|.|TRBV28
CASSSPGLVANYGYTF
TGTGCCAGCAGTTCGCCAGGGCTGGTAGCTAACTATGGCTACACCTTC
>TRBJ1-1|.|.|TRBV9
CASSVVSGNTEAFF
TGTGCCAGCAGCGTAGTTTCAGGGAACACTGAAGCTTTCTTT
>TRBJ2-4|TRBD2|once|TRBV6-2/TRBV6-3
CASSYPSGRALHIQYF
TGTGCCAGCAGTTACCCAAGCGGGAGGGCCTTGCACATTCAGTACTTC
>TRBJ1-5|.|.|TRBV28
CASSVTGGGNQPQHF
TGTGCCAGCAGTGTCACGGGGGGTGGCAATCAGCCCCAGCATTTT
>TRBJ2-7|.|.|TRBV18
CASSSGQDNEQYF
TGTGCCAGCTCATCTGGACAAGACAACGAGCAGTACTTC
>TRBJ2-5|TRBD2|many|TRBV18
CASSPTLAGQETQYF
TGTGCCAGCTCACCAACCCTAGCGGGCCAAGAGACCCAGTACTTC
>TRBJ1-1|.|once|TRBV9
CASSPHVGEAFF
TGTGCCAGCAGCCCCCACGTCGGAGAGGCTTTCTTT
>TRBJ2-7|.|.|TRBV18
CASSPGEETYEQYF
TGTGCCAGCTCACCGGGGGAGGAGACCTACGAGCAGTACTTC